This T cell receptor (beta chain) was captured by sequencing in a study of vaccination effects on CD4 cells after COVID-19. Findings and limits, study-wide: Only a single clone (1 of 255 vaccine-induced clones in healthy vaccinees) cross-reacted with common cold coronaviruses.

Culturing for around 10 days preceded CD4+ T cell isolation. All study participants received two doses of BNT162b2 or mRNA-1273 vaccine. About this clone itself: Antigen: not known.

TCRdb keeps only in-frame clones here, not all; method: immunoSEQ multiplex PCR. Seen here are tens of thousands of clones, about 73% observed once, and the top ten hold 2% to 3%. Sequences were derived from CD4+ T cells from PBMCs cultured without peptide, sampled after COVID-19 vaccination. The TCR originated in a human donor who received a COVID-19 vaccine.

CDR3 in amino acids: CASSSRDSNSPLHF. In DNA form, the CDR3 reads TGTGCCAGCAGCTCCCGGGACTCCAATTCACCCCTCCACTTT. The V gene is TRBV5-4, the J gene TRBJ1-6; TRBD1 is a possible D gene (5 bases). Trimming stripped 3 bases from V and 7 bases from J, with 11 bases between. The CDR3 runs 14 residues. CDR1 and CDR2 (germline): SGHNT, YYREEE (reference sequence).